A single sample gave rise to the 27 T cell receptor beta chains below, sequenced in a study of identical twins. MiXCR was run by TCRdb on the 5' RACE reads, yielding one entry per CDR3 protein. This sample has under 1 million distinct CDR3 sequences, with about 12% found just once. The sample also formed part of further work on yellow fever vaccine responses in identical twins.

The sample was PBMCs. These receptors were taken from a woman aged 18 to 35 in good health.

This clonotype was counted a few times. This sequence joins TRBV5-5 and TRBJ2-1; no clear D. Germline assignment: CDR1 SGHKS and CDR2 YYEKEE (reference sequence). V was trimmed by 1 base and J by 4 bases, leaving 18 bases between them. This CDR3 contains 17 residues. The CDR3, as DNA: TGTGCCAGCAGCTTGCGTCGCGCGGATTCTTTTTACAATGAGCAGTTCTTC. Translating it yields CASSLRRADSFYNEQFF.

This clonotype was detected many times. V gene TRBV3-1 combines with J gene TRBJ1-1; no clear D gene. Germline V gene data show CDR1 as LGHDT and CDR2 as YNNKEL (reference sequence). V was cut by 1 base and J by 1 base, with 4 bases left in between. The CDR3 consists of 13 residues. CDR3: CASSQGGNTEAFF. CDR3 nucleotide sequence: TGTGCCAGCAGCCAAGGTGGGAACACTGAAGCTTTCTTT.

This clonotype occurred many times. The rearrangement links TRBV7-9 to TRBJ1-1; the D is unclear. Germline-derived CDR1 and CDR2 are SEHNR and FQNEAQ (reference sequence). The CDR3 is made up of 14 amino acids. The V and J ends lost 4 bases and 5 bases respectively, with 14 bases between them. Here the CDR3 DNA reads TGTGCCAGCAGCTCCGAAATTGGATCGACTGAAGCTTTCTTT. Residues: CASSSEIGSTEAFF.

The chain recombines TRBV11-2 with TRBJ2-5; either TRBD1 or TRBD2 may fit D (5 bases each). The CDR3 spans 13 residues. Germline CDR1 reads SGHAT; CDR2 reads FQNNGV. V was pared by 2 bases and J by 6 bases, with 10 bases between. CDR3 amino acids: CASSLNPGQTQYF. The DNA of the CDR3 is TGTGCCAGCAGCTTAAATCCGGGACAGACCCAGTACTTC.

This clonotype was picked up a small number of times. The chain couples TRBV5-1 to TRBJ2-5; D uncertain. The germline V gene encodes CDR1 SGHRS and CDR2 YFSETQ. V was shortened by 7 bases and J by 2 bases, with 15 bases between the two germline ends. This CDR3 is 14 amino acids long. CDR3 bases: TGCGCCAGCCATGTACCGGGTCAACAAGAGACCCAGTACTTC. Protein sequence: CASHVPGQQETQYF.

This clonotype was seen only a few times. This chain links TRBV29-1 with TRBJ2-5; TRBD1 or TRBD2 may be the D gene (5 bases each). There are 13 residues in the CDR3. The ends were cut back, 7 bases at V and 5 bases at J, with 17 bases in the middle. Germline CDR1 and CDR2: SQVTM and ANQGSEA. The CDR3 DNA reads TGCAGCGCCCAAACTACAGGCGGGGAGACCCAGTACTTC. Its translation: CSAQTTGGETQYF.

This clonotype was detected only a few times. This rearrangement joins TRBV12-3 or TRBV12-4 to TRBJ2-2; D unresolved. The length of the CDR3 is 16 residues. Trimming left V 3 bases short and J 7 bases short, with 18 bases between. The CDR3 loop reads CASSFSLTASIGELFF. In DNA, the CDR3 is TGTGCCAGCAGTTTCTCTCTAACAGCGTCGATCGGGGAGCTGTTTTTT.

This clonotype was seen only a few times. V and J are TRBV5-1 and TRBJ2-4; maybe TRBD1 (6 bases). V shed 4 bases and J shed 2 bases, with 10 bases lying between them. CDR1 and CDR2 from the germline V gene are SGHRS and YFSETQ. This CDR3 has 14 residues. The CDR3 sequence: CASSRQETKNIQYF. The CDR3 nucleotides read TGCGCCAGCAGCCGACAGGAAACCAAAAACATTCAGTACTTC.

This clonotype was detected once. A much more abundant neighbour one base away suggests this may be a read error. The V gene is TRBV6-1, the J gene TRBJ2-4, with TRBD1 as a possible D gene (6 bases). The CDR3 has 13 amino acids. Germline lookup yields CDR1 MNHNS and CDR2 SASEGT. With 5 bases removed from V and 8 bases from J, the gap between germline ends came to 13 bases. CDR3: CASSPGTKDIQYF. Here the CDR3 DNA reads TGTGCCAGCAGTCCCGGGACAAAAGACATTCAGTACTTC.

This chain uses TRBV28 with TRBJ1-1, with 9 bases lining up with TRBD1. The CDR3 covers 16 residues. V shed 5 bases and J 5 bases; nucleotides not matched to a gene: 12. Per the germline V gene, CDR1 is MDHEN and CDR2 is SYDVKM. This chain's CDR3 is CASSPPTGGGNTEAFF. DNA of the CDR3: TGTGCCAGCAGTCCTCCGACAGGGGGGGGGAATACTGAAGCTTTCTTT.

The genes are TRBV12-3 or TRBV12-4 and TRBJ2-4; D gene unclear. This CDR3 is 13 amino acids long. V lost 4 bases to trimming and J lost 6 bases, with 10 bases between them. CDR3 sequence reads: CASSSAPRNIQYF. The CDR3 DNA reads TGTGCCAGCAGTTCGGCTCCGAGAAACATTCAGTACTTC.

This clonotype showed up just a few times. The V gene is TRBV7-3, the J gene TRBJ2-3, with 11 bases matching TRBD2. This CDR3 comprises 18 residues. Per germline, CDR1 SGHTA and CDR2 FQGTGA. Trimming took 5 bases from V and 8 from J; bases not matched to a gene: 18. The CDR3 sequence: CASSNVPLAGAPGGTQYF. DNA of the CDR3: TGTGCCAGCAGCAACGTTCCACTAGCGGGAGCACCAGGGGGTACGCAGTATTTT.

The sample holds many counts of this clonotype. The chain has TRBV20-1 and TRBJ2-1, with TRBD2 matching over 15 bases. The germline gives CDR1 DFQATT, CDR2 SNEGSKA (reference sequence). The CDR3 contains 15 residues. Trimming removed 5 bases from V and 9 bases from J; junction bases left unmatched: 8. The CDR3 DNA reads as TGCAGTGCTGAATCACCGGGACTAGCGGGGGGTGAGCAGTTCTTC. It encodes CSAESPGLAGGEQFF.

This chain uses TRBV6-1 with TRBJ2-3, with 12 nucleotides matching TRBD2. CDR1 MNHNS and CDR2 SASEGT come from the germline V gene. V lost 11 bases, J lost 3 bases, and 15 bases stayed unmatched. There are 17 residues in the CDR3. The CDR3: CAASRLAGGRRTDTQYF. DNA for the CDR3: TGTGCCGCTAGTCGGCTAGCGGGGGGGAGAAGAACAGATACGCAGTATTTT.

This clonotype has more than one count but fewer than ten. The chain uses TRBV5-1 and TRBJ2-1; 9 bases fit TRBD1. Trimming removed 7 bases from V and 2 bases from J; junction bases left unmatched: 7. This CDR3 contains 15 residues. From germline, CDR1 is SGHRS and CDR2 YFSETQ. CDR3 region: CASCQGQGTYNEQFF. The CDR3 coding sequence is TGCGCCAGCTGTCAGGGACAGGGAACCTACAATGAGCAGTTCTTC.

V gene TRBV7-8 combines with J gene TRBJ1-1; possibly TRBD1 for D (6 bases). This CDR3 comprises 15 residues. Per germline, CDR1 SGHVS and CDR2 FQNEAQ. The V end lost 4 bases, the J end lost 8 bases, and 20 bases lay between the germline ends. CDR3 coding DNA: TGTGCCAGCAGCTCATCCGGGACATTGGTACGCGAAGCTTTCTTT. Translated, it gives CASSSSGTLVREAFF.

This clonotype was detected a few times. The chain uses TRBV6-1 and TRBJ2-3, with 10 positions matching TRBD2. CDR1 is MNHNS and CDR2 is SASEGT in the germline V gene. J gave up 2 bases and V 5 bases, and 4 bases lay outside the gene matches. The CDR3 runs to 15 residues. The CDR3 nucleotides are TGTGCCAGCAGTCATCTAGCGGGGGCCACAGATACGCAGTATTTT. Translating gives CASSHLAGATDTQYF.

There are many counts of this clonotype. The V call is TRBV15, the J call TRBJ2-1; D gene ambiguous. Germline CDR1 LNHNV, CDR2 YYDKDF (reference sequence). This CDR3 has 14 amino acids. V was clipped by 2 bases and J by 10 bases, with 15 bases between them. The CDR3 sequence: CATSRSKAAKEQFF. The CDR3 nucleotides are TGTGCCACCAGCAGATCCAAGGCTGCCAAGGAGCAGTTCTTC.

This clonotype was counted a few times. The chain employs TRBV28 and TRBJ1-2; the D gene is possibly TRBD1 (6 bases). Per the germline V gene, CDR1 is MDHEN and CDR2 is SYDVKM. The CDR3 is made up of 14 amino acids. Trimming removed 2 bases from V and 4 bases from J, with 11 bases in between. CDR3 nucleotide sequence: TGTGCCAGCAGTTTAGTCCCAGGGGTCTATGGCTACACCTTC. Translating gives CASSLVPGVYGYTF.

The CDR3 sequence: CASSPPAVLGANVLTF. Here the CDR3 DNA reads TGTGCCAGCAGTCCCCCCGCGGTCTTAGGGGCCAACGTCCTGACTTTC. The chain combines TRBV12-3 or TRBV12-4 with TRBJ2-6; D unclear. The germline V and J ends were trimmed by 5 bases and 4 bases, with 15 bases remaining between them. The CDR3 has 16 amino acids.

J is TRBJ1-5 and V is TRBV20-1, with a possible D match to TRBD1 (5 bases). The CDR3 is 12 amino acids. CDR1 and CDR2 (germline): DFQATT, SNEGSKA (reference sequence). V was trimmed by 2 bases and J by 7 bases, leaving 9 bases between them. This CDR3 reads CSARSDIQPQHF. CDR3 DNA: TGCAGTGCTAGATCGGACATCCAGCCCCAGCATTTT.

This chain connects TRBV4-1 to TRBJ2-1, with a possible D match to TRBD2 (6 bases). The CDR3 sequence is 14 residues long. Germline loops: CDR1 MGHRA, CDR2 YSYEKL. Trimming cost V 1 base and J 9 bases, with 13 bases left between them. The CDR3: CASSQGLEVVEQFF. CDR3 DNA: TGCGCCAGCAGCCAAGGACTAGAGGTGGTTGAGCAGTTCTTC.

This clonotype showed up just a few times. V gene TRBV24-1 combines with J gene TRBJ2-5; 7 positions match TRBD1. V shed 0 bases, J shed 5 bases, and the junction held 2 bases outside the gene matches. Germline V lookup: CDR1 KGHDR, CDR2 SFDVKD. The CDR3 is made up of 14 amino acids. This CDR3 reads CATSDLNRGETQYF. CDR3 sequence (DNA): TGTGCCACCAGTGATTTGAACAGGGGTGAGACCCAGTACTTC.

The rearrangement links TRBV3-1 to TRBJ2-3, with no clear D. The CDR3 has 15 amino acids. The V end was cut by 0 bases, the J end by 4 bases, with 11 bases between. Germline V gene lookup returns CDR1 LGHDT and CDR2 YNNKEL (reference sequence). The CDR3 DNA is TGTGCCAGCAGCCAAGACCCATTGCCTGCAGATACGCAGTATTTT. This gives the protein CASSQDPLPADTQYF.

This clonotype was detected many times. The chain employs TRBV12-3 or TRBV12-4 and TRBJ2-2; D uncertain. Trimming removed 1 base at V and 1 base at J, with 7 bases between. This CDR3 is built from 15 residues. The CDR3 loop is CASSLVTLNTGELFF. For the CDR3, the DNA is TGTGCCAGCAGTTTAGTCACCTTGAACACCGGGGAGCTGTTTTTT.

This clonotype occurred a few times. The chain links TRBV6-5 to TRBJ2-5; 7 bases match TRBD2. The CDR3 extends over 14 amino acids. V lost 3 bases, J lost 5 bases, and 6 bases stayed unmatched. CDR1 is MNHEY, CDR2 SVGAGI, per germline. The CDR3 region is CASSYIAGEETQYF. CDR3 bases: TGTGCCAGCAGTTATATAGCGGGCGAGGAGACCCAGTACTTC.

This clonotype showed up just a few times. The V and J genes are TRBV3-1 and TRBJ2-5; 7 bases map to TRBD1. With 2 bases clipped from V and 3 bases from J, the junction kept 9 bases outside the gene matches. CDR3 length: 16 amino acids. Germline V gene sequence: CDR1 LGHDT, CDR2 YNNKEL (reference sequence). The CDR3 nucleotides are TGTGCCAGCAGCCAAAGCGACCCGACAGGGAAAGAGACCCAGTACTTC. Its translation is CASSQSDPTGKETQYF.